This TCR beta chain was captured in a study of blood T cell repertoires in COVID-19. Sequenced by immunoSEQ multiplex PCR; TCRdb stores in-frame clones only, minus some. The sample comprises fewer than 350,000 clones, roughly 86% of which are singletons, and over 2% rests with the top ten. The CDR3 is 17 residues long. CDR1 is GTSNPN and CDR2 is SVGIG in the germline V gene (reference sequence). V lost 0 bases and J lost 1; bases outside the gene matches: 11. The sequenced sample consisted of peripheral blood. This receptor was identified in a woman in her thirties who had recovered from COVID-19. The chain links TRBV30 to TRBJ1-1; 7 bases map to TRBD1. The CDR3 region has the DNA TGTGCCTGGAGTGTAGGACAGGCCTTTATAGAGAACACTGAAGCTTTCTTT. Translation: CAWSVGQAFIENTEAFF.